Below are 24 T cell receptor beta chains sequenced from a single sample in a study of Tregs in tolerant kidney transplant recipients. The protocol was immunoSEQ multiplex PCR, while the TCRdb copy is restricted to in-frame clones and leaves out a portion. This sample yields roughly 64,000 clones, of which about 90% are seen a single time; about 4% belongs to the top ten. The nonmyeloablative bone marrow transplants came from related graft donors, with transient mixed chimerism. Sequenced material: CD4+ T cells from blood (PBMCs), taken 6 months after the transplant. The origin of the receptors is a human patient who received a combined kidney and bone marrow transplant. Some T cells may be the graft donor's.

The chain recombines TRBV29-1 with TRBJ2-5; TRBD1 agrees at 9 bases. With 7 bases clipped from V and 4 bases from J, the junction kept 10 bases outside the gene matches. Germline V gives CDR1 SQVTM, CDR2 ANQGSEA. This CDR3 comprises 14 residues. For the CDR3, the DNA is TGCAGCGCCCGACAGGGACAGGGCCTAGAGACCCAGTACTTC. Protein product: CSARQGQGLETQYF.

The chain carries TRBV5-5 and TRBJ1-2, with TRBD1 as a possible D gene (5 bases). The germline V gene encodes CDR1 SGHKS and CDR2 YYEKEE (reference sequence). Trimming took 4 bases from V and 6 from J, leaving 22 bases between them. This CDR3 is 16 amino acids long. The CDR3 sequence: CASSPAPRTQVHGYTF. CDR3 in DNA: TGTGCCAGCAGCCCCGCTCCCAGGACACAAGTTCATGGCTACACCTTC. The full variable domain, with the rest looked up from reference TRBV5-5 and TRBJ1-2, is DAGVTQSPTHLIKTRGQQVTLRCSPISGHKSVSWYQQVLGQGPQFIFQYYEKEERGRGNFPDRFSARQFPNYSSELNVNALLLGDSALYLCASSPAPRTQVHGYTFGSGTRLTVV.

The rearrangement uses TRBV29-1 and TRBJ1-2, with no clear D. V gave up 0 bases and J gave up 4 bases, with 15 bases separating them. The CDR3 loop spans 15 amino acids. Germline V CDR1 and CDR2: SQVTM, ANQGSEA. The CDR3 DNA follows: TGCAGCGTTGAAGAAAGTATGCAGGTGGGCTATGGCTACACCTTC. It specifies CSVEESMQVGYGYTF. The variable domain in full, completed from reference TRBV29-1 and TRBJ1-2, reads SAVISQKPSRDICQRGTSLTIQCQVDSQVTMMFWYRQQPGQSLTLIATANQGSEATYESGFVIDKFPISRPNLTFSTLTVSNMSPEDSSIYLCSVEESMQVGYGYTFGSGTRLTVV.

The chain combines TRBV9 with TRBJ2-1, with TRBD2 identical over 8 bases. The V gene end was trimmed by 3 bases and the J gene end by 4 bases; junction bases not matched to a gene: 9. Germline V gives CDR1 SGDLS, CDR2 YYNGEE. This CDR3 contains 16 residues. CDR3 DNA: TGTGCCAGCAGCGCCCTAAGGGTAGCGGGATACAATGAGCAGTTCTTC. Translating it yields CASSALRVAGYNEQFF.

V is TRBV5-1 and J is TRBJ2-1; 9 bases fit TRBD1. The CDR3 runs to 15 residues. V lost 4 bases to trimming and J lost 1 base; unmatched junction nucleotides: 3. CDR1 and CDR2 (germline): SGHRS, YFSETQ. This CDR3 reads CASSGGQGSYNEQFF. DNA for the CDR3: TGCGCCAGCAGCGGAGGACAGGGGTCCTACAATGAGCAGTTCTTC.

The count of this clone is one. The chain recombines TRBV29-1 with TRBJ1-2; D perhaps matches TRBD1 (6 bases). This CDR3 is built from 12 residues. Trimming stripped 4 bases from V and 2 bases from J, with 8 bases between. In germline, CDR1 is SQVTM, CDR2 ANQGSEA. The CDR3 DNA follows: TGCAGCGTTGGGACAGTAAACTATGGCTACACCTTC. Translating gives CSVGTVNYGYTF.

The chain carries TRBV4-3 and TRBJ2-5; 9 nucleotides match TRBD2. The J call may be wrong; the DNA end is better matched by TRBJ2-7. The germline CDR1 and CDR2 sequences are LGHNA and YSLEER. The CDR3 is 19 residues long. The DNA for the CDR3 is TGCGCCAGCAGCCAAGTGCGTAGCGGGGGACGGGGGGGGTCCTACGAGCAGTACTTC. Translated: CASSQVRSGGRGGSYEQYF.

The chain employs TRBV28 and TRBJ2-7; D might be TRBD1 (8 bases). The V end was cut by 5 bases, the J end by 5 bases, with 16 bases between. Germline CDR1 is MDHEN and CDR2 is SYDVKM. The CDR3 contains 14 residues. The CDR3 region has the DNA TGTGCCAGCAGTGCGGGGGACAGGCCCGACGAGCAGTACTTC. It specifies CASSAGDRPDEQYF.

This chain connects TRBV7-9 to TRBJ1-2; D uncertain. Germline lookup yields CDR1 SEHNR and CDR2 FQNEAQ (reference sequence). Trimming took 0 bases from V and 2 from J, leaving 7 bases between them. The CDR3 spans 14 residues. This CDR3 reads CASSLAFRNYGYTF. The CDR3 DNA is TGTGCCAGCAGCTTAGCGTTCAGAAACTATGGCTACACCTTC.

This chain links TRBV19 with TRBJ1-2; possible D gene TRBD1, 5 bases. Germline-derived CDR1 and CDR2 are LNHDA and SQIVND (reference sequence). The CDR3 totals 15 residues. Trimming took off 7 bases at V and 4 bases at J, with 19 bases between the two ends. CDR3 region: CASNPLGHPVYGYTF. DNA of the CDR3: TGTGCCAGTAATCCCCTAGGACACCCCGTCTATGGCTACACCTTC.

The chain links TRBV5-5 to TRBJ2-5; D might be TRBD2 (6 bases). Trimming took off 0 bases at V and 11 bases at J, with 26 bases between the two ends. Per the germline V gene, CDR1 is SGHKS and CDR2 is YYEKEE (reference sequence). This CDR3 region has 17 residues. The CDR3 region is CASSLVPGLAGSGEQYF. The CDR3 DNA reads as TGTGCCAGCAGCTTGGTCCCAGGGCTGGCGGGAAGCGGAGAGCAGTACTTC.

This chain connects TRBV5-1 to TRBJ2-5, with TRBD2 matching 10 bases. The germline CDR1 and CDR2 sequences are SGHRS and YFSETQ. The CDR3 is 16 amino acids. V was pared by 3 bases and J by 1 base, with 6 bases of the junction left unmatched. DNA of the CDR3: TGCGCCAGCAGCTCGAGACTAGCGGGCCCCCAAGAGACCCAGTACTTC. Translating it yields CASSSRLAGPQETQYF.

This clone has just one count. The chain joins TRBV4-3 to TRBJ1-2; possible D gene TRBD1, 5 bases. The CDR3 loop spans 14 amino acids. The germline CDR1 and CDR2 sequences are LGHNA and YSLEER. V gave up 0 bases and J gave up 9 bases, with 14 bases separating them. CDR3 residues: CASSQDWAGKSYTF. The CDR3 DNA is TGCGCCAGCAGCCAAGATTGGGCAGGGAAGAGCTACACCTTC.

The V and J genes are TRBV7-4 and TRBJ2-7; TRBD1 matches at 10 bases. CDR1 SGHVT and CDR2 SQSDAQ come from the germline V gene. Unmatched junction bases numbered 11, after V lost 2 bases and J lost 1 base. CDR3 length: 18 amino acids. The CDR3 here is CASSLSDRGRSKSYEQYF. The CDR3 DNA reads as TGTGCCAGCAGCTTATCTGACAGGGGGCGCTCCAAGTCCTACGAGCAGTACTTC.

The V and J genes are TRBV5-8 and TRBJ2-1, with 14 bases that match TRBD2. Germline CDR1 reads SGHTS; CDR2 reads YDEGEE. V shed 4 bases and J 2 bases; nucleotides not matched to a gene: 2. This CDR3 contains 16 residues. CDR3 protein: CASSTGLAGAYNEQFF. Here the CDR3 DNA reads TGTGCCAGCAGCACGGGACTAGCGGGGGCCTACAATGAGCAGTTCTTC.

The chain links TRBV30 to TRBJ2-1; 7 bases match TRBD1. The V segment lost 7 bases and the J segment 0 bases; nucleotides outside the gene matches: 3. The CDR3 has 13 residues. Germline CDR1 and CDR2: GTSNPN and SVGIG (reference sequence). This CDR3 is CASQGSSYNEQFF. As DNA, the CDR3 is TGTGCCTCACAGGGGAGCTCCTACAATGAGCAGTTCTTC.

This clone was seen a single time. V is TRBV19 and J is TRBJ2-3; D might be TRBD2 (6 bases). V lost 3 bases and J 2 bases, leaving 9 bases between the germline ends. CDR3 length: 14 residues. Germline CDR1 and CDR2: LNHDA and SQIVND (reference sequence). The CDR3 loop is CASSISSATDTQYF. Here the CDR3 DNA reads TGTGCCAGTAGTATTTCTAGCGCCACAGATACGCAGTATTTT.

V and J are TRBV2 and TRBJ1-2; D is undetermined. Trimming removed 2 bases from V and 3 bases from J, with 10 bases in between. Germline CDR1 and CDR2: SNHLY and FYNNEI. This CDR3 comprises 14 residues. Here the CDR3 reads CASSESRQDYGYTF. In nucleotides, the CDR3 is TGTGCCAGCAGTGAATCCCGGCAGGACTATGGCTACACCTTC.

This chain links TRBV29-1 with TRBJ2-5, with D perhaps matching TRBD1 (6 bases). This CDR3 comprises 13 residues. Germline V lookup: CDR1 SQVTM, CDR2 ANQGSEA. V was clipped by 7 bases and J by 5 bases, with 17 bases between them. This chain's CDR3 is CSGSGTPGETQYF. The CDR3 nucleotides are TGCAGCGGGTCCGGGACACCAGGGGAGACCCAGTACTTC.

The J gene is TRBJ1-2, the V gene TRBV7-2; D may be TRBD1 (5 bases). Germline loops: CDR1 SGHTA, CDR2 FQGNSA. V was pared by 1 base and J by 4 bases, with 19 bases between. The CDR3 has 17 residues. CDR3 coding DNA: TGTGCCAGCAGCTTAGTTACAGGCCATCGCCGACCCTATGGCTACACCTTC. This sequence encodes CASSLVTGHRRPYGYTF.

This clone was seen a handful of times. The genes are TRBV19 and TRBJ2-7, with TRBD2 matching 8 bases. This CDR3 region has 14 residues. V lost 7 bases to trimming and J lost 2 bases; unmatched junction nucleotides: 7. CDR1 is LNHDA, CDR2 SQIVND, per germline (reference sequence). CDR3 sequence: CASTRRGGPYEQYF. DNA of the CDR3: TGTGCCAGTACCCGACGGGGGGGCCCCTACGAGCAGTACTTC.

This clone has only one observation. The CDR3: CASTAGADRLNTEAFF. The CDR3 DNA follows: TGTGCCAGCACCGCAGGGGCAGACAGATTGAACACTGAAGCTTTCTTT. This rearrangement joins TRBV27 to TRBJ1-1; perhaps TRBD1 as D (6 bases). V lost 7 bases and J 0 bases, leaving 18 bases between the germline ends. Germline CDR1 and CDR2: MNHEY and SMNVEV (reference sequence). This CDR3 comprises 16 residues.

The chain is built from TRBV7-9 and TRBJ1-5, with TRBD1 as a possible D gene (6 bases). CDR3 size: 14 residues. V gave up 3 bases and J gave up 4 bases, with 10 bases separating them. The germline CDR1 and CDR2 sequences are SEHNR and FQNEAQ (reference sequence). As DNA, the CDR3 is TGTGCCAGCAGCTTTTGGGACACGAATCAGCCCCAGCATTTT. Encoded protein: CASSFWDTNQPQHF.

The V call is TRBV14, the J call TRBJ2-7; 7 bases match TRBD1. The CDR3 sequence is 15 residues long. The V gene's germline CDR1 is SGHDN and CDR2 FVKESK. V lost 1 base and J lost 0; bases outside the gene matches: 3. CDR3 bases: TGTGCCAGCAGCCAAGGTGGACAGGCCTCCTACGAGCAGTACTTC. Translated, it gives CASSQGGQASYEQYF.